This T cell receptor (beta chain) derives from a study of cytomegalovirus exposure and HLA in healthy donors. General observations from the study: A later analysis found TCR association rates differed by HLA locus, highest for DRB1 and lowest for HLA-C. In an earlier analysis, productive rearrangement rates for most beta V segments clustered near 87% or 30%.

CDR1 is MNHNS and CDR2 is SASEGT in the germline V gene. V trimming: 6 bases; J trimming: 8 bases; junction bases outside the gene matches: 10. This CDR3 region has 14 residues. A remark on this clone: What it recognizes is unknown.

Use of 60 Vbeta and 13 Jbeta primers characterized the PCR. The assay was immunoSEQ multiplex PCR, and TCRdb's table has in-frame clones only and misses some. The table shows around 180,000 clones, with just under 85% occurring only once. The chain has TRBV6-1 and TRBJ1-2; TRBD1 agrees at 9 bases. Material: PBMCs. The sequence derives from a girl aged 10 to 17 in good health and CMV-seropositive. This chain's CDR3 is CASRTPDRGKGYTF. The CDR3 DNA reads as TGTGCCAGCAGGACCCCCGACAGGGGGAAAGGCTACACCTTC.